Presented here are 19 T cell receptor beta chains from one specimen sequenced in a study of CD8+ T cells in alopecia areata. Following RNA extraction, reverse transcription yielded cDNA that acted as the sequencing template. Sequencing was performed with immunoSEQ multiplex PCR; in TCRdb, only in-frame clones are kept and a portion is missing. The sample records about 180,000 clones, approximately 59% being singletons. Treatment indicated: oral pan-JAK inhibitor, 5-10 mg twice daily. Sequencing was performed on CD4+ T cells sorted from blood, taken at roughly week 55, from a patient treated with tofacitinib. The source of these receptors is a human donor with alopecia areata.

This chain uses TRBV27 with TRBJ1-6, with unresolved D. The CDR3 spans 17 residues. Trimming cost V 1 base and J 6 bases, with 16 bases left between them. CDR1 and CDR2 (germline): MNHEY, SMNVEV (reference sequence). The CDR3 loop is CASSLYRSSVTNSPLHF. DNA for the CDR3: TGTGCCAGCAGTTTATATCGGTCCAGCGTAACTAATTCACCCCTCCACTTT.

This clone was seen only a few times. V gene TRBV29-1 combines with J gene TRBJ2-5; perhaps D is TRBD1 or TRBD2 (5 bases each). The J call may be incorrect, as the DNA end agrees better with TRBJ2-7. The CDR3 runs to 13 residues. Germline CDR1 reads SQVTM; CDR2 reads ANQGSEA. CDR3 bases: TGCAGCGCCGGGGCGCAGGGAAAGAACGAGCAGTACTTC. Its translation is CSAGAQGKNEQYF.

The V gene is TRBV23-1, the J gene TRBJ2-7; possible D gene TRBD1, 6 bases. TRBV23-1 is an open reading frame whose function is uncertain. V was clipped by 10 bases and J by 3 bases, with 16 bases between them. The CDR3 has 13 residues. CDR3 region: CAKKQGQFYEQYF. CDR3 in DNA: TGCGCCAAGAAACAGGGACAATTCTACGAGCAGTACTTC.

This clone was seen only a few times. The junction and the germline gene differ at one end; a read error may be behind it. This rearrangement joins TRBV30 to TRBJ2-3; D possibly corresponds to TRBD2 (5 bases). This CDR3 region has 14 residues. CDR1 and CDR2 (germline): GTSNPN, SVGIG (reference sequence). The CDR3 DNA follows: TGTGCCCGGAGGCACAGAACTAGCACAGATACGCAGTATTTT. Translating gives CARRHRTSTDTQYF.

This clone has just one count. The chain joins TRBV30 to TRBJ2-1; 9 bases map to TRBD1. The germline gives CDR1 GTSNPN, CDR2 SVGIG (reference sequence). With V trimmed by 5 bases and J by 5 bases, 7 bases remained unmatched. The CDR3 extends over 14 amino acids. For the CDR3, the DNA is TGTGCCTGGGACCCGGGGACAGGGAACAATGAGCAGTTCTTC. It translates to CAWDPGTGNNEQFF.

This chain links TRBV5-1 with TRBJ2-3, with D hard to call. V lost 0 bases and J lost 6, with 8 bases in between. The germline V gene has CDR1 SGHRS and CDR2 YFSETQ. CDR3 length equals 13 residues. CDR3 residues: CASSLAGSDTQYF. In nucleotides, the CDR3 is TGCGCCAGCAGCTTGGCTGGTTCCGATACGCAGTATTTT.

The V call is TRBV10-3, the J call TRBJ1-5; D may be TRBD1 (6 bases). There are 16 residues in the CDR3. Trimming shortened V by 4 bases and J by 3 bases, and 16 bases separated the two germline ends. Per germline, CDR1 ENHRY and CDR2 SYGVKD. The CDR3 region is CAISGEIGTNNQPQHF. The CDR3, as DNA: TGTGCCATCAGTGGGGAAATCGGGACAAACAATCAGCCCCAGCATTTT.

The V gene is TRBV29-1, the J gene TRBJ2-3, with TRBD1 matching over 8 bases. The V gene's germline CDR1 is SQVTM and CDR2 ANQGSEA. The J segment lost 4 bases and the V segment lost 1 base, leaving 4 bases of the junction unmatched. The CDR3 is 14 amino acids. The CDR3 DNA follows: TGCAGCGTTGAAGCCGGGACAGGCGCAGATACGCAGTATTTT. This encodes CSVEAGTGADTQYF.

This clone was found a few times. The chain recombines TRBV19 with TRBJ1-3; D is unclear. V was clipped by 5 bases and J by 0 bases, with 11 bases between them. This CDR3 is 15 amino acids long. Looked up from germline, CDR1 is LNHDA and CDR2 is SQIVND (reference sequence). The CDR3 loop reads CASSQRQFSGNTIYF. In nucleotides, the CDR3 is TGTGCCAGTAGTCAACGACAATTCTCTGGAAACACCATATATTTT.

The CDR3, as DNA: TGTGCCAGCAGTGAAGGTTATTCGGTGAACTATGGCTACACCTTC. It yields the protein CASSEGYSVNYGYTF. The V gene is TRBV6-1, the J gene TRBJ1-2; D ambiguous. Per germline, CDR1 MNHNS and CDR2 SASEGT. V shed 1 base and J shed 2 bases, with 11 bases lying between them. CDR3 size: 15 residues.

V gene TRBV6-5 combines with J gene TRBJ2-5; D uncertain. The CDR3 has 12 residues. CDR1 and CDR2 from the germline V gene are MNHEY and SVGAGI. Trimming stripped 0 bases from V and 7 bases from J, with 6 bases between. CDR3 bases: TGTGCCAGCAGTTACTCACGTGGGACCCAGTACTTC. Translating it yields CASSYSRGTQYF.

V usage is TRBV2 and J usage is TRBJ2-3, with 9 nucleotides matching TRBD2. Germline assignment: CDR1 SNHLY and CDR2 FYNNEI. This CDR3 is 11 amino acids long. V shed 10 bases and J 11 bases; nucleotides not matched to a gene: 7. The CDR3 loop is CATLAGRRQYF. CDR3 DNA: TGTGCCACCCTAGCGGGGAGGAGGCAGTATTTT.

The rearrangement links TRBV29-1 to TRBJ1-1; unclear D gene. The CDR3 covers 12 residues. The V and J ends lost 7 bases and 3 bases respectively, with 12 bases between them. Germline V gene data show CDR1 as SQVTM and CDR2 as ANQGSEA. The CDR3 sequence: CSAANRDTEAFF. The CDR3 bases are TGCAGCGCCGCCAATCGGGACACTGAAGCTTTCTTT.

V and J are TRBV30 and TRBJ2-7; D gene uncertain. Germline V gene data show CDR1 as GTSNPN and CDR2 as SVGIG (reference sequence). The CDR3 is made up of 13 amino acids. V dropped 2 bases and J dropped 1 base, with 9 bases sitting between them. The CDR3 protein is CAWSLERSYEQYF. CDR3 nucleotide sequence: TGTGCCTGGAGTCTCGAGAGGTCCTACGAGCAGTACTTC.

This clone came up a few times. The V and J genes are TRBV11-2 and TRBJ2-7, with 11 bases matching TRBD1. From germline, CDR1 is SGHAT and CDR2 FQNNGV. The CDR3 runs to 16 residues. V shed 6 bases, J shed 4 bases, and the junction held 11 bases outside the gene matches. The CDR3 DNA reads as TGTGCCAGCAGGACTCAGGAGGGACAGGGGGTTTACGAGCAGTACTTC. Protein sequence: CASRTQEGQGVYEQYF.

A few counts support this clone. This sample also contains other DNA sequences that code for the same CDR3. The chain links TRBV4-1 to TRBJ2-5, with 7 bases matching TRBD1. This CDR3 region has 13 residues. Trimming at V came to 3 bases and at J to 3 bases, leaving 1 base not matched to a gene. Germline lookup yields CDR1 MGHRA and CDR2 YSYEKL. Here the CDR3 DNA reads TGCGCCAGCAGCCAGGGGACAGAAGAGACCCAGTACTTC. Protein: CASSQGTEETQYF.

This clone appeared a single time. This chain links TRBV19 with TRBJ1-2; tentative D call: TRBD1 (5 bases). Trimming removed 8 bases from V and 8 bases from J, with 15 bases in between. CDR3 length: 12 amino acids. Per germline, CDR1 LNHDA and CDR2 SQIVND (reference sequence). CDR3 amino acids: CASGQSRGGYTF. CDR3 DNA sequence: TGTGCCAGTGGACAAAGCCGAGGAGGCTACACCTTC.

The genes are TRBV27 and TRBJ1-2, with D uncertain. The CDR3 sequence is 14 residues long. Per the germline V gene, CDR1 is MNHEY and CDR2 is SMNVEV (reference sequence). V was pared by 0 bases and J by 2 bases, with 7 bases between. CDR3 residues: CASSLSGSNYGYTF. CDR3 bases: TGTGCCAGCAGTTTATCCGGGTCAAACTATGGCTACACCTTC.

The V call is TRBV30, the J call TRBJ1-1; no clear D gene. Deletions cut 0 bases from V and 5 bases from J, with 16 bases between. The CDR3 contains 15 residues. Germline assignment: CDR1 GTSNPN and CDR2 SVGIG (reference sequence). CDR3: CAWSVLRTMETEAFF. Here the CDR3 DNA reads TGTGCCTGGAGTGTACTCCGCACCATGGAGACTGAAGCTTTCTTT.